This T cell receptor beta chain emerged from a study of early T cells in non-severe SARS-CoV-2 infection. Study-wide context: It was bulk RNA from unsorted whole blood that was sequenced, and the chains were unpaired.

General study points: CD4 and private specificities were missed by VDJdb matching, which favored anti-spike CD8 responses.

V was pared by 5 bases and J by 5 bases, with 18 bases between. The CDR3 is 15 residues long. Germline values: CDR1 SGHVS, CDR2 FQNEAQ. Unique molecular identifiers tagged individual cDNA molecules. TCRdb reprocessed the 5' RACE reads via MiXCR and lists one record per CDR3 protein. The sample gives some 60,000 distinct CDR3 sequences, 8.5% to 9.5% of which show up once; about 1.2% is in the top ten. The sample holds a few counts of this clonotype. Its antigen is not known. The sequence came from an adult who was a healthcare worker with PCR-confirmed SARS-CoV-2 infection or an uninfected control (not recorded which). The sequenced sample consisted of whole blood. The rearrangement joins TRBV7-8 to TRBJ1-2, with D maybe TRBD1 (5 bases). In nucleotides, the CDR3 is TGTGCCAGCAGCCACAGGACCGAACTTCTGTATGGCTACACCTTC. This sequence encodes CASSHRTELLYGYTF.